The subject of this entry is one T cell receptor (beta chain). The data stem from a study of T cell responses to AZD1222 COVID-19 vaccine. Sequenced by immunoSEQ multiplex PCR; TCRdb stores in-frame clones only, minus some. Among around 150,000 clones, 92% were seen once, and the ten largest hold under 4.5%. The V and J ends lost 0 bases and 0 bases respectively, with 14 bases between them. Germline-derived CDR1 and CDR2 are MNHEY and SVGEGT. The CDR3 has 17 residues. This material consisted of peripheral blood, taken 28 days after the second AZD1222 dose. J is TRBJ1-1 and V is TRBV6-2 or TRBV6-3, with no clear D. The clonotype originates from an adult who received the AZD1222 COVID-19 vaccine. The CDR3 spells CASSYSYLGTMNTEAFF. CDR3 DNA sequence: TGTGCCAGCAGTTACTCGTATTTAGGTACAATGAACACTGAAGCTTTCTTT.